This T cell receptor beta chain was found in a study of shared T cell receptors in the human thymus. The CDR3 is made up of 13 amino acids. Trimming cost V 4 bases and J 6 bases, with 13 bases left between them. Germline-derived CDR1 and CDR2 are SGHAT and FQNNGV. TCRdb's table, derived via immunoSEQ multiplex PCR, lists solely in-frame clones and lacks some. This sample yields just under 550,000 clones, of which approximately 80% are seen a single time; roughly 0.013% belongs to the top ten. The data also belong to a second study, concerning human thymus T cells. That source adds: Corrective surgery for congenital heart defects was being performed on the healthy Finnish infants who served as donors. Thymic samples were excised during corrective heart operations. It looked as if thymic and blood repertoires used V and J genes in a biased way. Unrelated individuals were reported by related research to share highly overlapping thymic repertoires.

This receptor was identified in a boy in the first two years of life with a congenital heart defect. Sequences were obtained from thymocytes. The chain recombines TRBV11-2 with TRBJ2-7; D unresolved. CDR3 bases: TGTGCCAGCAGCTCCCCTCATCCGGGCGAGCAGTACTTC. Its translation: CASSSPHPGEQYF.